The 14 T cell receptor beta chains in this list originate from one sample, sequenced in a study of cytomegalovirus exposure and HLA in healthy donors. Produced via immunoSEQ multiplex PCR; TCRdb's table is partial and in-frame only. The top ten hold 30% of the sample, which has some 140,000 clones, around four fifths seen once. The sample consisted of PBMCs. The receptors were gathered from a man aged 25-45 years in good health and CMV-seropositive.

The chain is built from TRBV10-3 and TRBJ2-5; TRBD2 aligns across 16 bases. After removal of 5 bases from V and 0 bases from J, the junction contained 3 bases not matched to a gene. Per germline, CDR1 ENHRY and CDR2 SYGVKD. There are 17 residues in the CDR3. CDR3 bases: TGTGCCATCAGTAAGGGACTAGCGGGAGGGTACCAAGAGACCCAGTACTTC. As protein: CAISKGLAGGYQETQYF.

The chain couples TRBV5-1 to TRBJ2-7, with a possible D match to TRBD2 (5 bases). The CDR3 length is 13 residues. Trimming took 4 bases from V and 7 from J, leaving 15 bases between them. Per germline, CDR1 SGHRS and CDR2 YFSETQ. Here the CDR3 reads CASSPGFSGEQYF. The CDR3 DNA reads as TGCGCCAGCAGCCCTGGGTTCTCGGGGGAGCAGTACTTC.

The J gene is TRBJ1-1, the V gene TRBV7-8; D is undetermined. The CDR3 extends over 13 amino acids. Germline CDR1 reads SGHVS; CDR2 reads FQNEAQ. Trimming stripped 8 bases from V and 0 bases from J, with 10 bases between. CDR3 coding DNA: TGTGCCAGCGGCCAGGCGATGAACACTGAAGCTTTCTTT. This sequence encodes CASGQAMNTEAFF.

The chain recombines TRBV7-8 with TRBJ1-1, with D unclear. Germline V gene data show CDR1 as SGHVS and CDR2 as FQNEAQ. There are 18 residues in the CDR3. Trimming removed 0 bases at V and 5 bases at J, with 22 bases between. CDR3 DNA: TGTGCCAGCAGCTTAGCGCGGGGAGGGATAGTGCCAAGGACTGAAGCTTTCTTT. It specifies CASSLARGGIVPRTEAFF.

The V gene is TRBV25-1, the J gene TRBJ1-1; D uncertain. Between the trimmed V and J ends, which lost 5 bases and 5 bases, there was a span of 12 bases. In germline, CDR1 is MGHDK, CDR2 SYGVNS. CDR3 length: 13 amino acids. This CDR3 is CASSKEVTTEAFF. In nucleotides, the CDR3 is TGTGCCAGCAGTAAGGAGGTTACGACTGAAGCTTTCTTT.

This chain joins TRBV14 and TRBJ2-1; D uncertain. The germline CDR1 and CDR2 sequences are SGHDN and FVKESK. The CDR3 totals 13 residues. V lost 2 bases and J 7 bases, leaving 9 bases between the germline ends. CDR3 DNA sequence: TGTGCCAGCAGCCAATCCCAGAATAATGAGCAGTTCTTC. Translating gives CASSQSQNNEQFF.

The count of this clone is one. This chain uses TRBV21-1 with TRBJ2-7; TRBD2 is the table's D call, not checked against the DNA. TRBV21-1 corresponds to a pseudogene. The CDR3 covers 15 residues. CDR3 in amino acids: CASSFQTSGRDEQYF. In DNA form, the CDR3 reads TGTGCCAGCAGCTTTCAGACTAGCGGGAGGGACGAGCAGTACTTC.

Note on this clone: The junction differs from germline at one of its ends, possibly a read error. The rearrangement links TRBV5-1 to TRBJ2-7; the D gene is possibly TRBD1 (6 bases). Germline V gives CDR1 SGHRS, CDR2 YFSETQ. The CDR3 sequence is 14 residues long. CDR3 region: CASSLDRAGYEQYF. The CDR3 coding sequence is TGCGCCAGCAGTTTGGACAGAGCCGGTTACGAGCAGTACTTC. The full variable domain, its missing parts supplied by reference TRBV5-1 and TRBJ2-7, is KAGVTQTPRYLIKTRGQQVTLSCSPISGHRSVSWYQQTPGQGLQFLFEYFSETQRNKGNFPGRFSGRQFSNSRSEMNVSTLELGDSALYLCASSLDRAGYEQYFGPGTRLTVT.

The genes are TRBV5-1 and TRBJ2-5; D ambiguous. Germline-derived CDR1 and CDR2 are SGHRS and YFSETQ. V was pared by 0 bases and J by 0 bases, with 9 bases between. The CDR3 loop spans 15 amino acids. The CDR3 spells CASSLGARYQETQYF. CDR3 coding DNA: TGCGCCAGCAGCTTGGGGGCGCGCTACCAAGAGACCCAGTACTTC.

The CDR3 region has the DNA TGTGCCAGTAGTATACGGGCGGGACAGGCTAACTATGGCTACACCTTC. Translation: CASSIRAGQANYGYTF. This chain connects TRBV19 to TRBJ1-2, with TRBD1 matching over 8 bases. The CDR3 is made up of 16 amino acids. Germline CDR1 LNHDA, CDR2 SQIVND (reference sequence). Trimming removed 2 bases from V and 0 bases from J; junction bases left unmatched: 5.

The chain recombines TRBV5-1 with TRBJ1-5; 8 positions agree with TRBD1. This CDR3 has 14 amino acids. V shed 4 bases, J shed 7 bases, and the junction held 7 bases outside the gene matches. Germline V gene data show CDR1 as SGHRS and CDR2 as YFSETQ. DNA of the CDR3: TGCGCCAGCAGCCCGGGACAGGAGAGGCAGCCCCAGCATTTT. Amino acids: CASSPGQERQPQHF.

This clone was picked up a small number of times. CDR3: CATRVGQGSEKLFF. The CDR3 nucleotides are TGTGCCACCAGGGTTGGCCAGGGGTCTGAAAAACTGTTTTTT. The genes are TRBV15 and TRBJ1-4, with D possibly matching TRBD1 (6 bases). V lost 6 bases and J lost 7, with 15 bases in between. CDR3 size: 14 residues. In germline, CDR1 is LNHNV, CDR2 YYDKDF (reference sequence).

The chain links TRBV4-3 to TRBJ1-2, with D possibly being TRBD1 (6 bases). Germline values: CDR1 LGHNA, CDR2 YSLEER. Trimming took 3 bases from V and 3 from J, leaving 11 bases between them. The length of the CDR3 is 14 residues. This CDR3 reads CASSHETGYYGYTF. CDR3 DNA sequence: TGCGCCAGCAGCCACGAGACAGGATACTATGGCTACACCTTC.

This chain links TRBV11-2 with TRBJ1-2; 10 bases fit TRBD1. The CDR3 consists of 16 residues. Unmatched junction bases numbered 6, after V lost 5 bases and J lost 0 bases. Germline assignment: CDR1 SGHAT and CDR2 FQNNGV. For the CDR3, the DNA is TGTGCCAGCAGCCCGACAGGGGGCCTATCTAACTATGGCTACACCTTC. This sequence encodes CASSPTGGLSNYGYTF.